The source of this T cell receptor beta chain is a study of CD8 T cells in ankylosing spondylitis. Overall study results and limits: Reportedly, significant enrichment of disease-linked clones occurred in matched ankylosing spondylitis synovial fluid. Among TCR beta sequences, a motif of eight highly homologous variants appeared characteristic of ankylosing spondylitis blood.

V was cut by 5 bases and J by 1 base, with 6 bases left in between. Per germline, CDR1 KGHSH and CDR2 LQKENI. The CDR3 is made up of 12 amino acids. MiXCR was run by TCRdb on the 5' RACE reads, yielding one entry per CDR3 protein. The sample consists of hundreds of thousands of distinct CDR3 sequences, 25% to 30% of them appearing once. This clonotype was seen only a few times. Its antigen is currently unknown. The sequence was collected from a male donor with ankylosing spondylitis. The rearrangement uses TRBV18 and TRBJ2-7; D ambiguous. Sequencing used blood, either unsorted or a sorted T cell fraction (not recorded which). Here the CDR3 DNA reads TGTGCCAGCTCAGCGATATCCTACGAGCAGTACTTC. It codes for CASSAISYEQYF. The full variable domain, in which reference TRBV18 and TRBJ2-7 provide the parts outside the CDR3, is NAGVMQNPRHLVRRRGQEARLRCSPMKGHSHVYWYRQLPEEGLKFMVYLQKENIIDESGMPKERFSAEFPKEGPSILRIQQVVRGDSAAYFCASSAISYEQYFGPGTRLTVT.